Here is one TCR beta chain with its context. The antigen is not known. These data originate in a study of T cell repertoires in cytomegalovirus infection. Whole-study context: Matching HLA type and CMV infection were both indicated by public TCR beta signatures.

TCRdb redid the calling of the reads with MiXCR, one entry per CDR3 protein. The table shows around 570,000 distinct CDR3 sequences, with around 40% occurring only once. Study outcomes and limitations: CMV carriers with the relevant HLA were identified by cumulative public TCR beta family frequency.

This receptor was identified in a human donor in good health (CMV status not recorded). Some clones in this sample may be carry-over from other donors' samples. Material: cultured PBMCs, obtained from culture after CMV antigen stimulation.

CDR3 DNA sequence: TGTGCCAGCAGTCCCAGGATGGGGCGCTCTGGAAACACCATATATTTT. Translating gives CASSPRMGRSGNTIYF. V usage is TRBV12-3 or TRBV12-4 and J usage is TRBJ1-3; possibly TRBD1 for D (5 bases). This CDR3 spans 16 amino acids. V dropped 5 bases and J dropped 0 bases, with 14 bases sitting between them.